These 7 T cell receptor beta chains were sequenced from one sample in a study of radiation and T cells in renal cell carcinoma. Time point in this sample: blood 4 weeks post-SBRT, at nephrectomy. The treatment denotes: 15 Gy SBRT to primary tumor, nephrectomy 4 weeks later. The method was immunoSEQ multiplex PCR; TCRdb's version includes in-frame clones alone and lacks a portion of them. Counted here are approximately 80,000 clones, 80% to 90% occurring once; the ten biggest clones make up 4.5% to 7%. The material sequenced was blood, taken from a patient whose treatment included radiotherapy and nephrectomy. The receptors here all came from a woman between 65 and 79 years old with renal cell carcinoma.

The gene calls are TRBV29-1 and TRBJ1-2; no definite D call. V dropped 3 bases and J dropped 10 bases, with 15 bases sitting between them. The CDR3 is 12 amino acids. From germline, CDR1 is SQVTM and CDR2 ANQGSEA. The CDR3 nucleotides read TGCAGCGTTGAGTGGCACCCCAGAGACTACACCTTC. Translation gives CSVEWHPRDYTF. Based on the CDR3 plus reference TRBV29-1 and TRBJ1-2, the full variable domain is SAVISQKPSRDICQRGTSLTIQCQVDSQVTMMFWYRQQPGQSLTLIATANQGSEATYESGFVIDKFPISRPNLTFSTLTVSNMSPEDSSIYLCSVEWHPRDYTFGSGTRLTVV.

The J gene is TRBJ2-1, the V gene TRBV10-3; TRBD1 matches 8 bases. The germline V gene encodes CDR1 ENHRY and CDR2 SYGVKD. V dropped 0 bases and J dropped 8; count of bases not matched to a gene: 3. The CDR3 covers 14 residues. The CDR3 DNA follows: TGTGCCATCAGTGAGTCGACAGGGGCCCATGAGCAGTTCTTC. This translates into CAISESTGAHEQFF.

This rearrangement joins TRBV19 to TRBJ1-6, with 8 bases identical to TRBD1. The CDR3 contains 15 residues. Germline V gene lookup returns CDR1 LNHDA and CDR2 SQIVND (reference sequence). Trimming at V came to 8 bases and at J to 7 bases, leaving 10 bases not matched to a gene. CDR3 DNA sequence: TGTGCCAGTTTCCAAGGACAGGGCTCGAATTCACCCCTCCACTTT. Translated: CASFQGQGSNSPLHF.

This chain connects TRBV14 to TRBJ2-3; 8 bases match TRBD2. V shed 0 bases, J shed 2 bases, and the junction held 4 bases outside the gene matches. This CDR3 spans 16 amino acids. Germline V gives CDR1 SGHDN, CDR2 FVKESK. CDR3 DNA sequence: TGTGCCAGCAGCCAAGACCCCGGGGGGGCCACAGATACGCAGTATTTT. Its translation: CASSQDPGGATDTQYF.

In nucleotides, the CDR3 is TGTGCCAGCAGTTACAGGGGTTCCAATCAGCCCCAGCATTTT. Amino acids: CASSYRGSNQPQHF. This rearrangement joins TRBV6-6 to TRBJ1-5, with D maybe TRBD1 (5 bases). Per the germline V gene, CDR1 is MNHNY and CDR2 is SVGAGI (reference sequence). Trimming took 2 bases from V and 3 from J, leaving 8 bases between them. CDR3 length: 14 amino acids.

J is TRBJ2-7 and V is TRBV11-3; a weak D match, TRBD2 (5 bases). V was trimmed by 6 bases and J by 2 bases, leaving 14 bases between them. CDR1 SGHNT and CDR2 YENEEA come from the germline V gene. The length of the CDR3 is 14 residues. The CDR3 bases are TGTGCCAGCAGTCTAGACCCCGGGACCTACGAGCAGTACTTC. Amino acids: CASSLDPGTYEQYF.

This chain links TRBV28 with TRBJ1-3; TRBD1 matches 10 bases. The CDR3 runs 15 residues. Germline-derived CDR1 and CDR2 are MDHEN and SYDVKM. The V gene end was trimmed by 3 bases and the J gene end by 2 bases; junction bases not matched to a gene: 1. The CDR3 sequence: CASSLTGGAGNTIYF. CDR3 coding DNA: TGTGCCAGCAGTTTGACAGGGGGCGCTGGAAACACCATATATTTT.